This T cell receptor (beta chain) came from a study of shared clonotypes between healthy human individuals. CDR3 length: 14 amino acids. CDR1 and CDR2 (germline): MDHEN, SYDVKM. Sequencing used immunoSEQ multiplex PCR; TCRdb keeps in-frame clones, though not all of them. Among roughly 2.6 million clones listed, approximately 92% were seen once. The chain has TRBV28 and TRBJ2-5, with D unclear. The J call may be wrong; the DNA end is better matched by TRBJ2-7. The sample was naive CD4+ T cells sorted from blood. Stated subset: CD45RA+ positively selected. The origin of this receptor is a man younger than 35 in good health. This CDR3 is CASSLAVYPYEQYF. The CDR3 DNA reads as TGTGCCAGCAGTTTGGCCGTCTACCCCTACGAGCAGTACTTC.